One sample yielded the 31 T cell receptor beta chains listed below, sequenced in a study of T cells in localized non-small cell lung cancer. Libraries were prepared by immunoSEQ multiplex PCR; TCRdb keeps only in-frame clonotypes and omits some of them. Found here are tens of thousands of clones, roughly 86% of them singletons; the top ten hold around 6.8%. Specimen: peripheral blood, collected before any cancer treatment. Receptor source: a male donor aged 60 or older with stage I lung adenocarcinoma.

The J gene is TRBJ2-2, the V gene TRBV6-6, with D possibly TRBD1 on 5 matching bases. The CDR3 consists of 14 residues. From germline, CDR1 is MNHNY and CDR2 SVGAGI (reference sequence). The V end was cut by 3 bases, the J end by 7 bases, with 12 bases between. CDR3 amino acids: CASSYVNGHGELFF. The CDR3 region has the DNA TGTGCCAGCAGTTATGTGAACGGACACGGGGAGCTGTTTTTT.

This clone was detected once. CDR3 sequence: CASTAGGLYNEQFF. The CDR3 DNA sequence: TGTGCCAGTACCGCGGGGGGCCTTTACAATGAGCAGTTCTTC. This rearrangement joins TRBV19 to TRBJ2-1; 8 nucleotides line up with TRBD2. The trim removed 7 bases at V and 4 bases at J, leaving 6 bases unmatched. In germline, CDR1 is LNHDA, CDR2 SQIVND (reference sequence). The CDR3 runs 14 residues.

In its sample, this clone was seen a few times. The V and J genes are TRBV19 and TRBJ2-7, with D possibly TRBD2 on 6 matching bases. The CDR3 is 15 amino acids. CDR1 and CDR2 (germline): LNHDA, SQIVND (reference sequence). The V end lost 3 bases, the J end lost 2 bases, and 14 bases lay between the germline ends. The CDR3 spells CASSMRDPGAYEQYF. The CDR3 DNA reads TGTGCCAGTAGTATGAGGGACCCGGGAGCCTACGAGCAGTACTTC.

The chain uses TRBV28 and TRBJ2-3, with D perhaps given as TRBD1 or TRBD2 (7 bases each). Germline assignment: CDR1 MDHEN and CDR2 SYDVKM. CDR3 length equals 16 residues. V lost 2 bases and J 3 bases, leaving 15 bases between the germline ends. CDR3 DNA: TGTGCCAGCAGTTTAGTGGCAGGGGGGGGGACAGATACGCAGTATTTT. As protein: CASSLVAGGGTDTQYF.

The genes are TRBV30 and TRBJ2-5, with D hard to call. The ends were cut back, 2 bases at V and 3 bases at J, with 7 bases in the middle. Germline CDR1 and CDR2: GTSNPN and SVGIG (reference sequence). CDR3 length equals 12 residues. The DNA of the CDR3 is TGTGCCTGGAGTCGTATGGAAGAGACCCAGTACTTC. It specifies CAWSRMEETQYF.

V usage is TRBV5-1 and J usage is TRBJ1-1; D gene unclear. This CDR3 region has 13 residues. CDR1 is SGHRS and CDR2 is YFSETQ in the germline V gene. The V gene lost 1 base and the J gene lost 0 bases, with 4 bases spanning the gap. CDR3: CASSLLLNTEAFF. As DNA, the CDR3 is TGCGCCAGCAGCTTGTTATTGAACACTGAAGCTTTCTTT.

J is TRBJ2-5 and V is TRBV18, with D perhaps matching TRBD1 or TRBD2 (5 bases each). Deletions cut 2 bases from V and 2 bases from J, with 12 bases between. The germline V gene encodes CDR1 KGHSH and CDR2 LQKENI. The CDR3 has 15 residues. The CDR3 reads CASSPWGTGQETQYF. The CDR3 coding sequence is TGTGCCAGCTCACCATGGGGGACGGGGCAAGAGACCCAGTACTTC.

This chain uses TRBV5-1 with TRBJ2-5; D ambiguous. V lost 4 bases, J lost 2 bases, and 12 bases lay in between. Germline V gene sequence: CDR1 SGHRS, CDR2 YFSETQ. The CDR3 is 14 amino acids. CDR3 nucleotides: TGCGCCAGCAGCCCGTTGACGGAACAAGAGACCCAGTACTTC. It translates to CASSPLTEQETQYF.

The rearrangement links TRBV7-3 to TRBJ1-1; 8 bases match TRBD1. CDR3 size: 14 residues. With V trimmed by 5 bases and J by 5 bases, 7 bases remained unmatched. The V gene's germline CDR1 is SGHTA and CDR2 FQGTGA. The CDR3 is CASSTGTGGTEAFF. CDR3 DNA: TGTGCCAGCAGCACCGGGACAGGAGGGACTGAAGCTTTCTTT.

The J gene is TRBJ2-6, the V gene TRBV30; no reliable D call. V lost 3 bases and J 3 bases, leaving 12 bases between the germline ends. CDR1 GTSNPN and CDR2 SVGIG come from the germline V gene (reference sequence). The CDR3 has 15 residues. In DNA form, the CDR3 reads TGTGCCTGGAGAAGGAACCCTGGTGGGGCCAACGTCCTGACTTTC. Its protein product is CAWRRNPGGANVLTF.

The chain carries TRBV4-2 and TRBJ1-1; D is ambiguous. The ends were cut back, 5 bases at V and 0 bases at J, with 10 bases in the middle. Germline CDR1 LGHNA, CDR2 YNFKEQ. This CDR3 contains 14 residues. The CDR3 region has the DNA TGTGCCAGCAGCTTGCCGGGGATGAACACTGAAGCTTTCTTT. This sequence encodes CASSLPGMNTEAFF.

This clone has only one observation. At one end the junction does not follow the germline gene, possibly because of a read error. Other DNA sequences in this sample translate to the same CDR3. The chain combines TRBV10-3 with TRBJ2-3, with D possibly called TRBD1 or TRBD2 (5 bases each). Per the germline V gene, CDR1 is ENHRY and CDR2 is SYGVKD. The CDR3 length is 15 residues. The CDR3 loop is CATLTRGSLTDTQYF. DNA for the CDR3: TGTGCCACCTTAACCCGGGGAAGTTTGACAGATACGCAATATTTT.

In DNA form, the CDR3 reads TGTGCCAGCAGCTTCTTCACCGGGGAGCTGTTTTTT. Encoded protein: CASSFFTGELFF. This rearrangement joins TRBV7-9 to TRBJ2-2, with D unclear. The CDR3 is made up of 12 amino acids. CDR1 SEHNR and CDR2 FQNEAQ come from the germline V gene (reference sequence). V was cut by 3 bases and J by 4 bases, with 3 bases left in between.

Points on this clone: At one end, the junction sequence differs from germline, possibly due to a read error. The chain is built from TRBV5-6 and TRBJ2-1; no definite D call. Germline V gene sequence: CDR1 SGHDT, CDR2 YYEEEE. The CDR3 is made up of 13 amino acids. For the CDR3, the DNA is TGTGCCAGCTGCCCGAGCTCCTACAATGGGCAGTTCTTC. Encoded protein: CASCPSSYNGQFF.

The chain links TRBV6-6 to TRBJ2-7; D might be TRBD1 (6 bases). The V end lost 4 bases, the J end lost 3 bases, and 10 bases lay between the germline ends. Per the germline V gene, CDR1 is MNHNY and CDR2 is SVGAGI (reference sequence). This CDR3 comprises 13 residues. In DNA form, the CDR3 reads TGTGCCAGCAGTTCCGGACAGCACTACGAGCAGTACTTC. Translation: CASSSGQHYEQYF.

DNA for the CDR3: TGTGCCAGCAGCGTATTTGAGGGGGCGAAGGATACGCAGTATTTT. It yields the protein CASSVFEGAKDTQYF. V and J are TRBV9 and TRBJ2-3, with 7 bases lining up with TRBD1. The J segment lost 6 bases and the V segment lost 1 base, leaving 8 bases of the junction unmatched. Germline CDR1 SGDLS, CDR2 YYNGEE. The CDR3 sequence is 15 residues long. Full variable domain (remainder filled in from reference TRBV9 and TRBJ2-3): DSGVTQTPKHLITATGQRVTLRCSPRSGDLSVYWYQQSLDQGLQFLIQYYNGEERAKGNILERFSAQQFPDLHSELNLSSLELGDSALYFCASSVFEGAKDTQYFGPGTRLTVL.

The chain links TRBV28 to TRBJ2-7; D not certain. This CDR3 is built from 12 residues. The germline V gene encodes CDR1 MDHEN and CDR2 SYDVKM. Trimming cost V 6 bases and J 2 bases, with 8 bases left between them. CDR3 region: CASSPSPYEQYF. Written as DNA, the CDR3 is TGTGCCAGCAGCCCATCCCCCTACGAGCAGTACTTC. The full variable domain, with the rest looked up from reference TRBV28 and TRBJ2-7, is DVKVTQSSRYLVKRTGEKVFLECVQDMDHENMFWYRQDPGLGLRLIYFSYDVKMKEKGDIPEGYSVSREKKERFSLILESASTNQTSMYLCASSPSPYEQYFGPGTRLTVT.

The V and J genes are TRBV28 and TRBJ1-1; the D gene is possibly TRBD1 (5 bases). This CDR3 spans 14 amino acids. CDR1 is MDHEN and CDR2 is SYDVKM in the germline V gene. Trimming took 1 base from V and 10 from J, leaving 16 bases between them. CDR3 nucleotides: TGTGCCAGCAGTTTATTGGGACCCCTCGCCGGAGCTTTCTTT. This encodes CASSLLGPLAGAFF. Complete variable domain (other parts from reference TRBV28 and TRBJ1-1): DVKVTQSSRYLVKRTGEKVFLECVQDMDHENMFWYRQDPGLGLRLIYFSYDVKMKEKGDIPEGYSVSREKKERFSLILESASTNQTSMYLCASSLLGPLAGAFFGQGTRLTVV.

The chain carries TRBV10-2 and TRBJ2-2, with D possibly matching TRBD2 (5 bases). CDR3 length: 15 amino acids. CDR1 and CDR2 from the germline V gene are WSHSY and SAAADI. The V and J ends lost 6 bases and 4 bases respectively, with 15 bases between them. CDR3 nucleotide sequence: TGCGCCAGCAGCGAGGATGGACTGGTCACCGGGGAGCTGTTTTTT. Residues: CASSEDGLVTGELFF.

The rearrangement uses TRBV7-2 and TRBJ2-1; 11 bases map to TRBD2. The V gene end was trimmed by 3 bases and the J gene end by 6 bases; junction bases not matched to a gene: 4. Germline V gene data show CDR1 as SGHTA and CDR2 as FQGNSA. This CDR3 contains 15 residues. The CDR3 reads CASSFSGGATNEQFF. DNA for the CDR3: TGTGCCAGCAGCTTTAGCGGGGGGGCTACCAATGAGCAGTTCTTC.

V is TRBV27 and J is TRBJ2-3, with a tentative D call TRBD2 (6 bases). The CDR3 runs to 15 residues. The V gene lost 10 bases and the J gene lost 0 bases, with 17 bases spanning the gap. Per the germline V gene, CDR1 is MNHEY and CDR2 is SMNVEV (reference sequence). The CDR3: CATTFGGASTDTQYF. The CDR3 DNA sequence: TGTGCCACCACGTTCGGAGGGGCCAGCACAGATACGCAGTATTTT.

This clone was detected a few times. This chain joins TRBV30 and TRBJ1-1; D unclear. Trimming stripped 0 bases from V and 1 base from J, with 6 bases between. This CDR3 is built from 13 residues. The germline gives CDR1 GTSNPN, CDR2 SVGIG (reference sequence). The CDR3 spells CAWSVRPNTEAFF. In nucleotides, the CDR3 is TGTGCCTGGAGTGTACGGCCGAACACTGAAGCTTTCTTT.

V is TRBV4-1 and J is TRBJ2-1; D perhaps matches TRBD1 (7 bases). This CDR3 has 18 residues. V was cut by 2 bases and J by 5 bases, with 22 bases left in between. Germline CDR1 MGHRA, CDR2 YSYEKL. As DNA, the CDR3 is TGCGCCAGCAGCCAACCCTCTCGGGGGTTTACAGGGGACAATGAGCAGTTCTTC. Translation gives CASSQPSRGFTGDNEQFF.

The CDR3 spells CASNTRGASDTQYF. The CDR3, as DNA: TGTGCCAGCAATACGCGGGGGGCGTCAGATACGCAGTATTTT. The rearrangement uses TRBV6-6 and TRBJ2-3; TRBD2 matches 8 bases. The ends lost 7 bases at V and 4 bases at J; junction bases unmatched: 7. CDR3 size: 14 residues. Germline V lookup: CDR1 MNHNY, CDR2 SVGAGI (reference sequence).

V and J are TRBV5-4 and TRBJ2-7, with 11 bases aligning to TRBD2. After removal of 2 bases from V and 4 bases from J, the junction contained 5 bases not matched to a gene. The CDR3 runs to 15 residues. Germline CDR1 and CDR2: SGHNT and YYREEE (reference sequence). The CDR3 here is CASSFELAGAYEQYF. For the CDR3, the DNA is TGTGCCAGCAGCTTTGAACTAGCGGGGGCTTACGAGCAGTACTTC.

The gene calls are TRBV5-1 and TRBJ2-1; 9 bases match TRBD2. Germline CDR1 is SGHRS and CDR2 is YFSETQ. CDR3 size: 13 residues. J lost 10 bases, V lost 4 bases, and 6 bases had no gene match. The CDR3 protein is CASSASGVGEQFF. CDR3 sequence (DNA): TGCGCCAGCAGCGCTAGCGGGGTTGGGGAGCAGTTCTTC.

The V gene is TRBV6-1, the J gene TRBJ2-5; 13 bases line up with TRBD2. This CDR3 is built from 15 residues. Germline-derived CDR1 and CDR2 are MNHNS and SASEGT. Trimming took 4 bases from V and 7 from J; bases not matched to a gene: 6. CDR3 loop: CASSAGLAGLVTQYF. The CDR3 coding sequence is TGTGCCAGCAGTGCGGGACTAGCGGGGCTCGTGACCCAGTACTTC.

The V gene is TRBV9, the J gene TRBJ1-5; TRBD1 matches at 9 bases. The germline CDR1 and CDR2 sequences are SGDLS and YYNGEE. This CDR3 region has 15 residues. V was pared by 3 bases and J by 7 bases, with 8 bases of the junction left unmatched. CDR3 nucleotide sequence: TGTGCCAGCAGCGGGGAGGGACAGGGAGGCCAGCCCCAGCATTTT. Protein sequence: CASSGEGQGGQPQHF.

This clone appeared once. The chain links TRBV4-3 to TRBJ1-2; TRBD1 aligns across 8 bases. CDR1 and CDR2 (germline): LGHNA, YSLEER. This CDR3 comprises 13 residues. Trimming took 5 bases from V and 2 from J; bases not matched to a gene: 1. CDR3 sequence (DNA): TGCGCCAGCAGCGGACAGGGAAACTATGGCTACACCTTC. This sequence encodes CASSGQGNYGYTF.

This clone was found once. The rearrangement uses TRBV7-9 and TRBJ1-6, with D perhaps TRBD1 (5 bases). CDR3 length equals 16 residues. The V and J ends lost 4 bases and 4 bases respectively, with 14 bases between them. Germline V gene data show CDR1 as SEHNR and CDR2 as FQNEAQ (reference sequence). The CDR3 protein is CASSSDPTVYNSPLHF. The CDR3 coding sequence is TGTGCCAGCAGCTCAGACCCGACAGTTTATAATTCACCCCTCCACTTT.

The chain combines TRBV28 with TRBJ2-6; 11 bases are a match to TRBD2. This CDR3 has 17 residues. Losses at the gene ends were 6 bases for V and 0 bases for J; bases not matched to a gene: 4. Germline CDR1 MDHEN, CDR2 SYDVKM. The CDR3 DNA sequence: TGTGCCAGCAGCTCGACTAGCGGGGCCTCTGGGGCCAACGTCCTGACTTTC. The encoded protein is CASSSTSGASGANVLTF.